The text below deals with one TCR beta chain. Germline V gives CDR1 SGHRS, CDR2 YFSETQ. V shed 3 bases and J 3 bases; nucleotides not matched to a gene: 7. The CDR3 length is 15 residues. The sample belongs to a study of blood T cell repertoires in COVID-19. Assay: immunoSEQ multiplex PCR; the TCRdb copy retains only in-frame clones and omits some. In the table there are over 150,000 clones, 84% of which are singletons. The sequencing sample was made of peripheral blood. The TCR sequence derives from a human donor in a cohort sampled during active COVID-19. This chain joins TRBV5-1 and TRBJ2-7, with TRBD1 identical over 9 bases. The CDR3 loop reads CASSSPDRGVYEQYF. Written as DNA, the CDR3 is TGCGCCAGCAGCTCCCCGGACAGGGGTGTCTACGAGCAGTACTTC.